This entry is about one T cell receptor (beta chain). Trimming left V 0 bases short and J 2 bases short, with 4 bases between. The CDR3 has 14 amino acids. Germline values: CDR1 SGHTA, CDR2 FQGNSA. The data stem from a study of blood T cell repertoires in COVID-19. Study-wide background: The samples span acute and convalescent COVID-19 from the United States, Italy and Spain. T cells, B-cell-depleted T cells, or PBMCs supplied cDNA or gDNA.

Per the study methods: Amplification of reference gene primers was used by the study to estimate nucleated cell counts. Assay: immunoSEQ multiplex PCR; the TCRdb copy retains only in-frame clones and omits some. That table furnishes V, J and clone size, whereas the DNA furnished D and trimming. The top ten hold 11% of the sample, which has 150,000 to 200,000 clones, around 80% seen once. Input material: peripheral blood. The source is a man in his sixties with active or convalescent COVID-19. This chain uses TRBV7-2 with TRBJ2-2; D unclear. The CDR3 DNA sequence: TGTGCCAGCAGCTTAGCGGCAAACACCGGGGAGCTGTTTTTT. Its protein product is CASSLAANTGELFF.